A selection of T cell receptor beta chains follows, all from one sample in a study of blood T cell repertoires in COVID-19. The table came from immunoSEQ multiplex PCR; TCRdb's copy has only in-frame clones and leaves some out. The repertoire has roughly 280,000 clones, approximately 90% of them found once; the top ten carry around 2.8%. The material sequenced was PBMCs or T cells enriched from blood (not recorded which). All receptors derive from a man in his forties who had been exposed to COVID-19. The CDR3 runs from the conserved cysteine through the conserved F or W. The order of the fields is clone size, J gene, V gene, CDR3 protein. Size is stated for part of the rows, as once, few or many counts, or as a class when the clone is expanded.

.,TRBJ1-2,TRBV6-6,CAIGGPFYGYTF
.,TRBJ2-2,TRBV5-1,CASSPGTGTGELFF
once,TRBJ2-1,TRBV6-6,CASSYSGHDNEQFF
.,TRBJ1-2,TRBV18,CASSPSPGTGGKFGYTF
.,TRBJ2-7,TRBV4-2,CASSQGVAGAYEQYF
once,TRBJ2-5,TRBV12-5,CASGLTGFGETQYF
.,TRBJ1-3,TRBV12-3/TRBV12-4,CASRIQGNTIYF
.,TRBJ2-2,TRBV3-1/TRBV3-2,CASSQEVAGPNTGELFF
.,TRBJ2-2,TRBV30,CAWSAVQGARELFF
.,TRBJ2-2,TRBV7-9,CASSDRGWGSGSDGELFF
.,TRBJ2-1,TRBV5-6,CASSLRRAGGSYNEQFF